The 15 T cell receptor beta chains in this list originate from one sample, sequenced in a study of blood T cell repertoires in COVID-19. The method was immunoSEQ multiplex PCR; TCRdb's version includes in-frame clones alone and lacks a portion of them. The sample lists some 250,000 clones; about 89% were seen once. Source material: PBMCs or T cells enriched from blood (not recorded which). Receptor source: a man aged 40-49 years who had recovered from COVID-19.

This clone was seen just once. The V gene is TRBV5-1, the J gene TRBJ2-1, with D uncertain. Trimming cost V 8 bases and J 5 bases, with 17 bases left between them. Germline V gives CDR1 SGHRS, CDR2 YFSETQ. CDR3 length: 14 residues. The CDR3: CARVTGSSDNEQFF. Here the CDR3 DNA reads TGCGCCAGAGTAACCGGTTCATCGGACAATGAGCAGTTCTTC.

The V gene is TRBV7-2, the J gene TRBJ2-1; D might be TRBD2 (6 bases). The CDR3 runs 13 residues. Per the germline V gene, CDR1 is SGHTA and CDR2 is FQGNSA. The ends were cut back, 5 bases at V and 7 bases at J, with 12 bases in the middle. The CDR3 reads CASSPTAGNEQFF. CDR3 nucleotide sequence: TGTGCCAGCAGCCCTACTGCGGGAAATGAGCAGTTCTTC.

The chain carries TRBV19 and TRBJ1-2, with 10 bases aligning to TRBD1. J gave up 3 bases and V 1 base, and 5 bases lay outside the gene matches. This CDR3 comprises 16 residues. In germline, CDR1 is LNHDA, CDR2 SQIVND (reference sequence). Written as DNA, the CDR3 is TGTGCCAGTAGTATAGCCCGGACAGGGGGGGACTATGGCTACACCTTC. It translates to CASSIARTGGDYGYTF.

The V call is TRBV11-2, the J call TRBJ1-1; no definite D call. The germline CDR1 and CDR2 sequences are SGHAT and FQNNGV. The V and J ends lost 1 base and 1 base respectively, with 10 bases between them. The CDR3 sequence is 15 residues long. The CDR3 DNA is TGTGCCAGCAGCTTAGCCCAGACAAGGAACACTGAAGCTTTCTTT. Translated: CASSLAQTRNTEAFF.

V usage is TRBV29-1 and J usage is TRBJ1-4, with 11 bases fitting TRBD1. Looked up from germline, CDR1 is SQVTM and CDR2 is ANQGSEA. V was clipped by 6 bases and J by 7 bases; unmatched bases: 4. This CDR3 is 13 amino acids long. CDR3 amino acids: CSVTGQGGEKLFF. In DNA, the CDR3 is TGCAGCGTGACGGGACAGGGGGGTGAAAAACTGTTTTTT. Filled out from reference TRBV29-1 and TRBJ1-4, the complete variable domain reads SAVISQKPSRDICQRGTSLTIQCQVDSQVTMMFWYRQQPGQSLTLIATANQGSEATYESGFVIDKFPISRPNLTFSTLTVSNMSPEDSSIYLCSVTGQGGEKLFFGSGTQLSVL.

The chain has TRBV19 and TRBJ1-1, with D uncertain. Germline CDR1 reads LNHDA; CDR2 reads SQIVND (reference sequence). V was clipped by 1 base and J by 0 bases, with 6 bases between them. The CDR3 extends over 14 amino acids. The CDR3 sequence is CASSIARLNTEAFF. The CDR3 DNA reads as TGTGCCAGTAGTATAGCTAGATTGAACACTGAAGCTTTCTTT.

This clone was observed once. This chain links TRBV7-2 with TRBJ2-1; 8 bases agree with TRBD1. Germline lookup yields CDR1 SGHTA and CDR2 FQGNSA. The CDR3 length is 15 residues. Germline trimming cut 5 bases from V and 2 bases from J; bases unmatched to any gene: 5. CDR3 bases: TGTGCCAGCAGCGCGGACAGGGCCACCTACAATGAGCAGTTCTTC. Translating it yields CASSADRATYNEQFF.

V and J are TRBV5-6 and TRBJ2-5, with 8 bases lining up with TRBD1. The CDR3 spans 16 residues. CDR1 and CDR2 (germline): SGHDT, YYEEEE. The J segment lost 0 bases and the V segment lost 4 bases, leaving 8 bases of the junction unmatched. As DNA, the CDR3 is TGTGCCAGCAGCGGCGGACAGGGACTGTACCAAGAGACCCAGTACTTC. This translates into CASSGGQGLYQETQYF.

This clone was counted once. The V gene is TRBV25-1, the J gene TRBJ2-7, with 12 bases fitting TRBD1. This CDR3 has 15 amino acids. V lost 6 bases and J lost 3; bases outside the gene matches: 6. Germline assignment: CDR1 MGHDK and CDR2 SYGVNS. The DNA of the CDR3 is TGTGCCAGCAGAGCCGGGACAGGGGGCGTCTACGAGCAGTACTTC. It yields the protein CASRAGTGGVYEQYF.

V and J are TRBV20-1 and TRBJ2-1; a possible D gene is TRBD2 (7 bases). Trimming took 2 bases from V and 15 from J, leaving 14 bases between them. Germline V CDR1 and CDR2: DFQATT, SNEGSKA (reference sequence). The CDR3 totals 11 residues. The CDR3 DNA is TGCAGTGCTAGAACGGGGGGCAGGCTGTTCTTC. Translation: CSARTGGRLFF.

The V gene is TRBV7-3, the J gene TRBJ1-5; 8 nucleotides agree with TRBD1. V shed 4 bases and J 4 bases; nucleotides not matched to a gene: 9. Per the germline V gene, CDR1 is SGHTA and CDR2 is FQGTGA. This CDR3 is built from 16 residues. The CDR3 sequence is CASSSSGTGRNQPQHF. The CDR3 nucleotides are TGTGCCAGCAGCTCTTCCGGGACAGGAAGGAATCAGCCCCAGCATTTT.

V gene TRBV5-1 combines with J gene TRBJ1-6; 9 nucleotides align to TRBD1. The CDR3 extends over 14 amino acids. Trimming took 2 bases from V and 9 from J; bases not matched to a gene: 3. Germline-derived CDR1 and CDR2 are SGHRS and YFSETQ. CDR3 nucleotides: TGCGCCAGCAGCTTCGGGACAGGGAGTTCACCCCTCCACTTT. Translating gives CASSFGTGSSPLHF.

This clone was counted only a few times. The gene calls are TRBV5-6 and TRBJ2-7; 14 bases align to TRBD2. This CDR3 contains 17 residues. J lost 1 base, V lost 4 bases, and 7 bases had no gene match. Germline-derived CDR1 and CDR2 are SGHDT and YYEEEE. As DNA, the CDR3 is TGTGCCAGCAGCGGACTAGCGGGAGGTTTGGTATCCTACGAGCAGTACTTC. It is translated as CASSGLAGGLVSYEQYF.

This clone was seen more than once but under ten times. In DNA form, the CDR3 reads TGTGCCAGCAGTTTCGGACTAGCCTCCTACGAGCAGTACTTC. Translation: CASSFGLASYEQYF. V is TRBV27 and J is TRBJ2-7; 8 bases are a match to TRBD2. With 3 bases clipped from V and 0 bases from J, the junction kept 1 base outside the gene matches. The V gene's germline CDR1 is MNHEY and CDR2 SMNVEV (reference sequence). The CDR3 sequence is 14 residues long.

This clone is a singleton in its sample. V and J are TRBV5-4 and TRBJ2-7; 7 bases map to TRBD1. The V segment lost 0 bases and the J segment 2 bases; nucleotides outside the gene matches: 5. The CDR3 is made up of 15 amino acids. Germline loops: CDR1 SGHNT, CDR2 YYREEE (reference sequence). The CDR3 sequence: CASSLVPGQTYEQYF. The CDR3 DNA is TGTGCCAGCAGCTTGGTCCCGGGACAGACCTACGAGCAGTACTTC. Based on the CDR3 plus reference TRBV5-4 and TRBJ2-7, the full variable domain is ETGVTQSPTHLIKTRGQQVTLRCSSQSGHNTVSWYQQALGQGPQFIFQYYREEENGRGNFPPRFSGLQFPNYSSELNVNALELDDSALYLCASSLVPGQTYEQYFGPGTRLTVT.